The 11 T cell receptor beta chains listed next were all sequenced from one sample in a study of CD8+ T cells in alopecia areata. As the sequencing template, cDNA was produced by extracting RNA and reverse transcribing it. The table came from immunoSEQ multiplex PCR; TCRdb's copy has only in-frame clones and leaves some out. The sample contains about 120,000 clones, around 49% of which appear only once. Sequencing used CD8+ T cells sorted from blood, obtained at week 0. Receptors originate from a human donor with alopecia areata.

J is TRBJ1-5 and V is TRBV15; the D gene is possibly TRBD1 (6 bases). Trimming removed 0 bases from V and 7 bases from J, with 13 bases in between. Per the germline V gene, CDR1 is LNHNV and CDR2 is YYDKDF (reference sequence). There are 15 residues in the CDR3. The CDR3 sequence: CATSRDLFGGQPQHF. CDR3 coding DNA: TGTGCCACCAGCAGAGATTTATTTGGGGGCCAGCCCCAGCATTTT. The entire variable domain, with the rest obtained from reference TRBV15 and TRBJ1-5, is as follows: DAMVIQNPRYQVTQFGKPVTLSCSQTLNHNVMYWYQQKSSQAPKLLFHYYDKDFNNEADTPDNFQSRRPNTSFCFLDIRSPGLGDTAMYLCATSRDLFGGQPQHFGDGTRLSIL.

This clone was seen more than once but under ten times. CDR3 residues: CASSQEKPGGTEAFF. The CDR3 DNA reads TGCGCCAGCAGCCAAGAAAAACCAGGGGGAACTGAAGCTTTCTTT. This chain joins TRBV4-1 and TRBJ1-1; TRBD1 agrees at 7 bases. The CDR3 length is 15 residues. Germline-derived CDR1 and CDR2 are MGHRA and YSYEKL. The V and J ends lost 0 bases and 5 bases, in that order; junction bases with no gene match: 6.

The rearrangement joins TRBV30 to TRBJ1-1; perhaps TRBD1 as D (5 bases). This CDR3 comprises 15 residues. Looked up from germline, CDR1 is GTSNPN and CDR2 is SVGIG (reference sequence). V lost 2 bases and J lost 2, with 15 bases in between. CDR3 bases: TGTGCCTGGAGTCCTCAGCGAAGGGGTAACACTGAAGCTTTCTTT. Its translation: CAWSPQRRGNTEAFF.

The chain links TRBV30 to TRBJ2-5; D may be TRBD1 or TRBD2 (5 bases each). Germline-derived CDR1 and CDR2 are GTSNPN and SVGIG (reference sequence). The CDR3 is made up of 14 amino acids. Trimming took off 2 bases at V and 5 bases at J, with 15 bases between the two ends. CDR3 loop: CAWSPLAWGETQYF. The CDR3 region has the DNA TGTGCCTGGAGTCCTCTTGCCTGGGGGGAGACCCAGTACTTC.

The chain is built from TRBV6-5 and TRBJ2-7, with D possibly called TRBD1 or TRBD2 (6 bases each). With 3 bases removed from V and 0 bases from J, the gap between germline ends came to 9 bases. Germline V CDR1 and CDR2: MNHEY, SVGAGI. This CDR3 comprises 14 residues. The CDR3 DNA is TGTGCCAGCAGTTATGAGGGGGGCTCCTACGAGCAGTACTTC. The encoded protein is CASSYEGGSYEQYF.

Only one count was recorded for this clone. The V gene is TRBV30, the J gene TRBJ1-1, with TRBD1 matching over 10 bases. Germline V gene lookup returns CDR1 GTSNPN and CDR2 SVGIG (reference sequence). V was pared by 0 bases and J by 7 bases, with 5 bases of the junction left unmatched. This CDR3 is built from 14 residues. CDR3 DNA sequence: TGTGCCTGGAGTGTAGGGGACAGGGGAGATGAAGCTTTCTTT. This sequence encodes CAWSVGDRGDEAFF.

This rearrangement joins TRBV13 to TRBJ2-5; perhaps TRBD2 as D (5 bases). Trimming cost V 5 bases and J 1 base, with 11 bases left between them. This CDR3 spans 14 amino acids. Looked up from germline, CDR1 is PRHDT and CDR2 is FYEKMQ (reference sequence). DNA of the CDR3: TGTGCCAGCAGCCTCACCGGGGTCCAAGAGACCCAGTACTTC. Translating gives CASSLTGVQETQYF.

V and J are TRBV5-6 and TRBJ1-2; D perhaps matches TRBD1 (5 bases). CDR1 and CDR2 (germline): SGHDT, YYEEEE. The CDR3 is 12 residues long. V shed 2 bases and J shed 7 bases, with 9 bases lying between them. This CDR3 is CASSFGATGYTF. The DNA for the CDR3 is TGTGCCAGCAGCTTCGGGGCGACTGGCTACACCTTC. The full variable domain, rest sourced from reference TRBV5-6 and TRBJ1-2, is DAGVTQSPTHLIKTRGQQVTLRCSPKSGHDTVSWYQQALGQGPQFIFQYYEEEERQRGNFPDRFSGHQFPNYSSELNVNALLLGDSALYLCASSFGATGYTFGSGTRLTVV.

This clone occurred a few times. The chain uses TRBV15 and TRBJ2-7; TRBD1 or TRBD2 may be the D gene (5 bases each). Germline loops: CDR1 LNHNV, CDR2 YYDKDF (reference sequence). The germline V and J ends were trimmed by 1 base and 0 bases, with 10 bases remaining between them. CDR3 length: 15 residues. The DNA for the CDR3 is TGTGCCACCAGCAGAGTGGCAGGGAGCTCCTACGAGCAGTACTTC. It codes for CATSRVAGSSYEQYF.

In DNA form, the CDR3 reads TGCAGCGTTGATCCAGGGGAAGGCACTGAAGCTTTCTTT. Protein sequence: CSVDPGEGTEAFF. The V and J genes are TRBV29-1 and TRBJ1-1; maybe TRBD1 (6 bases). Between the trimmed V and J ends, which lost 3 bases and 4 bases, there was a span of 12 bases. This CDR3 has 13 residues. From germline, CDR1 is SQVTM and CDR2 ANQGSEA.

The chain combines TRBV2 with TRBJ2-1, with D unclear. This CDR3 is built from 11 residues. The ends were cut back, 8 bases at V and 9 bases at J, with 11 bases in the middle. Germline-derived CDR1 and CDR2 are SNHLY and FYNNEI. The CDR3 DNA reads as TGTGCCAGCGAACCCTGGATTGAGCAGTTCTTC. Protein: CASEPWIEQFF.